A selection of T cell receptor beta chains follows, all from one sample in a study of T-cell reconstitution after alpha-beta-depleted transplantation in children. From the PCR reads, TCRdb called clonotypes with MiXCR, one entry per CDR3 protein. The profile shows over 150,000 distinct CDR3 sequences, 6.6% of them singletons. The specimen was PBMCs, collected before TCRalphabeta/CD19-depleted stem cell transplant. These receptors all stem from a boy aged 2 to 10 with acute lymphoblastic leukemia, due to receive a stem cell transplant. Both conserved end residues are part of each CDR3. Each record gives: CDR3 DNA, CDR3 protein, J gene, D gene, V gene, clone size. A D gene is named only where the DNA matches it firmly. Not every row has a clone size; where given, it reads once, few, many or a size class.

TGTGCCTGGAGGGACAGAGAGACCCAGTACTTC CAWRDRETQYF TRBJ2-5 NA TRBV30 few
TGTGCCAGCAGCTTTAGGGAGGGCTATGGCTACACCTTC CASSFREGYGYTF TRBJ1-2 NA TRBV7-9 few
TGTGCCAGCAGCCAGGAAGAGACCCAGTACTTC CASSQEETQYF TRBJ2-5 NA TRBV6-2/TRBV6-3 many
TGTGCCAGCAGTTACCAAACTACGAACACCGGGGAGCTGTTTTTT CASSYQTTNTGELFF TRBJ2-2 NA TRBV6-2/TRBV6-3 NA
TGCGCCAGCAGCCTGATAGGACAGGGTCCCTACGAGCAGTACTTC CASSLIGQGPYEQYF TRBJ2-7 TRBD1 TRBV5-1 many
TGTGCCATCAGTCGCGGGGAAAGCTCCTACGAGCAGTACTTC CAISRGESSYEQYF TRBJ2-7 NA TRBV10-3 many
TGTGCCAGCAGCTTAGCGCTCGGAGCACCGTTTTTT CASSLALGAPFF TRBJ1-4 NA TRBV7-9 few
TGTGCCAGCAGTTACTCCCCGACTAGCGGGGTCTACAATGAGCAGTTCTTC CASSYSPTSGVYNEQFF TRBJ2-1 TRBD2 TRBV6-5 many
TGTGCCAGCAGCTTAGGGACAGGGGGAGGAGATGAGCAGTTCTTC CASSLGTGGGDEQFF TRBJ2-1 TRBD1 TRBV11-2 many
TGTGCCAGCAGCCGAGGACAATACAATGAGCAGTTCTTC CASSRGQYNEQFF TRBJ2-1 NA TRBV7-9 few
TGTGCCAGCAGCCAGGAAGTAACTAGCGGGGGCCGGTTAGCCAAAAACATTCAGTACTTC CASSQEVTSGGRLAKNIQYF TRBJ2-4 TRBD2 TRBV4-2 many
TGTGCCAGTCGGCAGAATCCTATGAACACTGAAGCTTTCTTT CASRQNPMNTEAFF TRBJ1-1 NA TRBV6-5 NA
TGTGCCAGCAGTTACAGAGTAGGGGGAGGGTATGGCTACACCTTC CASSYRVGGGYGYTF TRBJ1-2 NA TRBV6-5 NA
TGTGCCATCAGTGAGTCTGCAGCGGGGGAATACAATGAGCAGTTCTTC CAISESAAGEYNEQFF TRBJ2-1 TRBD2 TRBV10-3 many
TGTGCCAGCAGTACCCCCGTGATGGCCGGGCGGAAGCAGTTCTTC CASSTPVMAGRKQFF TRBJ2-1 NA TRBV28 many
TGTGCCAGCAGTTACTCTTCGCGGCAGCTGAACACTGAAGCTTTCTTT CASSYSSRQLNTEAFF TRBJ1-1 NA TRBV6-2/TRBV6-3 NA
TGCAGGGCGGTCAAAGAGACTGAAGCTTTCTTT CRAVKETEAFF TRBJ1-1 NA TRBV20-1 many
TGTGCCAGCAGCCTCGAGGACGGATACTACGAGCAGTACTTC CASSLEDGYYEQYF TRBJ2-7 NA TRBV7-6 few
TGTGCCAGCAGGGGGCCGTACCAAGAGACCCAGTACTTC CASRGPYQETQYF TRBJ2-5 NA TRBV28 many
TGTGCCAGCAGCTTGTCGGGACAGGGTCGAGAGCAGTACTTC CASSLSGQGREQYF TRBJ2-7 TRBD1 TRBV7-2 many
TGTGCCAGCTGGGGCAGGGGGCGGAGGTCCTACAATGAGCAGTTCTTC CASWGRGRRSYNEQFF TRBJ2-1 TRBD1 TRBV28 many
TGCGCCAGCAGCTTGGAGGGACTAGCGGGTCACCTCAGTACTTACAATGAGCAGTTCTTC CASSLEGLAGHLSTYNEQFF TRBJ2-1 TRBD2 TRBV5-1 NA
TGCAGCGTATTAGGGGTTCTCGGAAACACCATATATTTT CSVLGVLGNTIYF TRBJ1-3 NA TRBV29-1 many
TGTGCCAGCAGCGTAGGGGGACTTAACTATGGCTACACCTTC CASSVGGLNYGYTF TRBJ1-2 NA TRBV9 many
TGTGCCAGCAGTTTTGTACTACAAGCGGGAGAATCCTACAATGAGCAGTTCTTC CASSFVLQAGESYNEQFF TRBJ2-1 TRBD2 TRBV12-3/TRBV12-4 NA
TGTGCCAGCAGCTGGAAGTCCCAGAGCTACGAGCAGTACTTC CASSWKSQSYEQYF TRBJ2-7 NA TRBV7-2 many
TGTGCCAGCAGCCCAGGACCCGGCGGCACTGAAGCTTTCTTT CASSPGPGGTEAFF TRBJ1-1 NA TRBV3-1 many
TGCTGCGCGAGAGGGATAGGGACTAGCGGTCGCAATGAGCAGTTCTTC CCARGIGTSGRNEQFF TRBJ2-1 TRBD2 TRBV20-1 NA
TGCGCCAGCAGCCCCTCGGGACTTTCCTCTGGAAACACCATATATTTT CASSPSGLSSGNTIYF TRBJ1-3 NA TRBV5-1 many
TGTGCCAGCAGCTCCCCGACTAGCGGGGTCTTTGAGCAGTTCTTC CASSSPTSGVFEQFF TRBJ2-1 TRBD2 TRBV6-2/TRBV6-3 few
TGTGCCACAGTACGGAGTTACATGACAGGGTGGGGTCAGCCCCAGCATTTT CATVRSYMTGWGQPQHF TRBJ1-5 TRBD1 TRBV24-1 NA
TGTGCCAGCAGCAAGTGGTCAGAGAAAAACATTCAGTACTTC CASSKWSEKNIQYF TRBJ2-4 NA TRBV21-1 many
TGTGCCAGCAGCCCACAGGGGGCCCCCGAAGATACGCAGTATTTT CASSPQGAPEDTQYF TRBJ2-3 TRBD1 TRBV7-2 NA
TGCAGTGCTAGAGGCGGGCTTTCAACCTACGAGCAGTACTTC CSARGGLSTYEQYF TRBJ2-7 NA TRBV20-1 many
TGTGCCAGCCGTAACAGGGGAACAAACACTGAAGCTTTCTTT CASRNRGTNTEAFF TRBJ1-1 TRBD1 TRBV6-5 many
TGTGCCAGCAGCTTAGGGGCCGGGGCTGAAGCTTTCTTT CASSLGAGAEAFF TRBJ1-1 NA TRBV7-9 few
TGCAGTGCTAGTCACATGCGTGGCTACACCTTC CSASHMRGYTF TRBJ1-2 NA TRBV20-1 NA
TGTGCCACCAGCAGAGAAGGGGCGGGTAGCAATCAGCCCCAGCATTTT CATSREGAGSNQPQHF TRBJ1-5 NA TRBV15 many
TGCAGTGCTTTACGCTCACATGGACTAGCGGGAAATGGCAATGAGCAGTTCTTC CSALRSHGLAGNGNEQFF TRBJ2-1 TRBD2 TRBV20-1 few
TGCGCCAGCAGCCTTCAGTGGACTAGCACAGATACGCAGTATTTT CASSLQWTSTDTQYF TRBJ2-3 NA TRBV4-3 many
TGCAGCGTCCGGACCGACCAAAATGGCTACACCTTC CSVRTDQNGYTF TRBJ1-2 NA TRBV29-1 NA
TGTGCCAGCAGTTTATTTGGGACTCACACAGATACGCAGTATTTT CASSLFGTHTDTQYF TRBJ2-3 NA TRBV27 many
TGTGCCACTGCTTACACAGGGGACTATGGCTACACCTTC CATAYTGDYGYTF TRBJ1-2 TRBD1 TRBV6-2/TRBV6-3 NA
TGCGCCAGCAGCTTACGTCCCGGGACAGGGGCAAGGGACAATGAGCAGTTCTTC CASSLRPGTGARDNEQFF TRBJ2-1 TRBD1 TRBV5-1 many
TGCAGCGTTGGGGTAGAGACCCAGTACTTC CSVGVETQYF TRBJ2-5 NA TRBV29-1 many
TGTGCCAGCAGCCCCCCAACAGGGACGGGAGATACGCAGTATTTT CASSPPTGTGDTQYF TRBJ2-3 NA TRBV7-2 few
TGTGCCAGCAGTTTGCGCGGGAATTTCTACGAGCAGTACTTC CASSLRGNFYEQYF TRBJ2-7 NA TRBV12-3/TRBV12-4 many
TGTGCCAGCAGGCCAGGGATTAGCAATCAGCCCCAGCATTTT CASRPGISNQPQHF TRBJ1-5 NA TRBV12-3/TRBV12-4 many
TGTGCCAGCAGGCGGGAGGGGAACTCCTACAATGAGCAGTTCTTC CASRREGNSYNEQFF TRBJ2-1 TRBD2 TRBV6-1 few
TGTGCCAGCAGTTTTGCAGGCTGGGGCTATGGCTACACCTTC CASSFAGWGYGYTF TRBJ1-2 NA TRBV12-3/TRBV12-4 NA
TGCGCACCGAGGGGGGAGACCCAGTACTTC CAPRGETQYF TRBJ2-5 NA TRBV10-1 many
TGTGCCAGCAGCTCACGGCAATTCGGAAAACTGTTTTTT CASSSRQFGKLFF TRBJ1-4 NA TRBV11-2 many
TGTGCCAGCAGCTTATCTGGTACGGGGGCTACCAAAAACATTCAGTACTTC CASSLSGTGATKNIQYF TRBJ2-4 NA TRBV7-9 few
TGCGCCAGCAGTCCGGCGGGGGATCACAATGAGCAGTTCTTC CASSPAGDHNEQFF TRBJ2-1 TRBD2 TRBV5-1 few
TGTGCCAGCAGCCAAGAAGATCGGGGGGGAACCACAGATACGCAGTATTTT CASSQEDRGGTTDTQYF TRBJ2-3 TRBD2 TRBV4-2 many
TGTGCCATCGATGGGAGTCCTGGGGCCAACGTCCTGACTTTC CAIDGSPGANVLTF TRBJ2-6 NA TRBV10-3 NA
TGTGCCATCAGTGACAGGGACGGTAATCAGCCCCAGCATTTT CAISDRDGNQPQHF TRBJ1-5 NA TRBV10-3 many
TGCAGTGCTAGGCGGGACAGGGTCCCCAATGAGCAGTTCTTC CSARRDRVPNEQFF TRBJ2-1 TRBD1 TRBV20-1 many
TGTGCCAGCAGCTTAGTGATGGCAGGCGACCTAGGCACAGATACGCAGTATTTT CASSLVMAGDLGTDTQYF TRBJ2-3 NA TRBV11-1 few